This T cell receptor beta chain is drawn from a study of tumor-infiltrating lymphocytes in primary liver carcinoma. cDNA specific to TCR beta was made from 500 ng of total RNA, with a constant-region primer employed for priming. Generation of the TCR beta libraries relied on three nested multiplex PCR rounds using slightly modified ARM-PCR. A C-beta reverse primer was combined with TRBV1-TRBV30 forward primers in the first two PCR rounds, and each round had around 10 cycles. TCRdb ran MiXCR on the multiplex PCR reads and lists one entry per CDR3 protein. In the table there are a few hundred thousand distinct CDR3 sequences, more than 55% of which are singletons. RNA was extracted from whole blood without cell sorting, alongside germline DNA. This clonotype has more than one count but fewer than ten. Germline CDR1 is DFQATT and CDR2 is SNEGSKA (reference sequence). This CDR3 region has 13 residues. Trimming shortened V by 2 bases and J by 8 bases, and 15 bases separated the two germline ends.

Sequenced material: peripheral blood. This clonotype was obtained from a woman between 25 and 40 years old with primary liver carcinoma and hepatitis B virus infection. The gene calls are TRBV20-1 and TRBJ1-2; D is possibly TRBD1 (5 bases). CDR3 coding DNA: TGCAGTGCTAGAAAAGGGGCAGGGAGCGGCTACACCTTC. Translating it yields CSARKGAGSGYTF.